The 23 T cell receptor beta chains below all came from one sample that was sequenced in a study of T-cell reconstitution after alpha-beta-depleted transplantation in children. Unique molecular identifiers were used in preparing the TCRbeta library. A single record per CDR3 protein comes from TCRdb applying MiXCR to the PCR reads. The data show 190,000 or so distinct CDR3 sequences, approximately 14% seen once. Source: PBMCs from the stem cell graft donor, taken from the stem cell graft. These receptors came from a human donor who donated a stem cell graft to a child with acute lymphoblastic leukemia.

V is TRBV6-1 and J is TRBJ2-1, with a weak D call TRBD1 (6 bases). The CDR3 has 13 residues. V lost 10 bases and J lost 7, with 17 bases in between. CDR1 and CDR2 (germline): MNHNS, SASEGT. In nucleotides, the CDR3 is TGTGCCACCGAATACGCCCAGGGGAATGAGCAGTTCTTC. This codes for CATEYAQGNEQFF.

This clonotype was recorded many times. CDR3 loop: CASSRRQGAYEQYF. CDR3 coding DNA: TGCGCCAGCAGCAGGAGACAGGGGGCCTACGAGCAGTACTTC. This rearrangement joins TRBV5-1 to TRBJ2-7; 9 positions match TRBD1. This CDR3 contains 14 residues. The J segment lost 2 bases and the V segment lost 4 bases, leaving 4 bases of the junction unmatched. Germline CDR1 reads SGHRS; CDR2 reads YFSETQ.

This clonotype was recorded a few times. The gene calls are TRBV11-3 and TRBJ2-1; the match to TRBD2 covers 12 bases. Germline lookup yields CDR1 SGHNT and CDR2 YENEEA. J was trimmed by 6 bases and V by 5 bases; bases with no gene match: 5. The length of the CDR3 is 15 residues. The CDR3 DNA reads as TGTGCCAGCAGCCTAGCACTAGCGGGAGGCAATGAGCAGTTCTTC. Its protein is CASSLALAGGNEQFF. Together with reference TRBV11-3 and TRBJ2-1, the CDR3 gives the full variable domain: EAGVVQSPRYKIIEKKQPVAFWCNPISGHNTLYWYLQNLGQGPELLIRYENEEAVDDSQLPKDRFSAERLKGVDSTLKIQPAELGDSAVYLCASSLALAGGNEQFFGPGTRLTVL.

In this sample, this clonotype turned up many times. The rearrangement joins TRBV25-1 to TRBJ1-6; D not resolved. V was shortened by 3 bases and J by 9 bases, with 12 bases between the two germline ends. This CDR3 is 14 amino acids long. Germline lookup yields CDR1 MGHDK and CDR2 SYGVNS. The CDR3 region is CASSDDQGGSPLHF. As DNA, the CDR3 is TGTGCCAGCAGTGATGACCAAGGAGGTTCACCCCTCCACTTT. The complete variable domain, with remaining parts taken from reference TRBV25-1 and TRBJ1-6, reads EADIYQTPRYLVIGTGKKITLECSQTMGHDKMYWYQQDPGMELHLIHYSYGVNSTEKGDLSSESTVSRIRTEHFPLTLESARPSHTSQYLCASSDDQGGSPLHFGNGTRLTVT.

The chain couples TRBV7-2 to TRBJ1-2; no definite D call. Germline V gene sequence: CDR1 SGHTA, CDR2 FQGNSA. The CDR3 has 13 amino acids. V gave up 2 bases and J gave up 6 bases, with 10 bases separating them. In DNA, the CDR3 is TGTGCCAGCAGCTTACGGCAGGATCATGGCTACACCTTC. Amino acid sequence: CASSLRQDHGYTF.

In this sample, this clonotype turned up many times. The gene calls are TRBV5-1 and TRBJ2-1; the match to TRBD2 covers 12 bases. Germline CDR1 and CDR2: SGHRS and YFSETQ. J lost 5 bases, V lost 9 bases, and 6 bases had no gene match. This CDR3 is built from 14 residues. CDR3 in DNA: TGCGCCACGTCGACTAGCGGGAGACACAATGAGCAGTTCTTC. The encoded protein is CATSTSGRHNEQFF. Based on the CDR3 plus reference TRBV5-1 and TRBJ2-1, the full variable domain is KAGVTQTPRYLIKTRGQQVTLSCSPISGHRSVSWYQQTPGQGLQFLFEYFSETQRNKGNFPGRFSGRQFSNSRSEMNVSTLELGDSALYLCATSTSGRHNEQFFGPGTRLTVL.

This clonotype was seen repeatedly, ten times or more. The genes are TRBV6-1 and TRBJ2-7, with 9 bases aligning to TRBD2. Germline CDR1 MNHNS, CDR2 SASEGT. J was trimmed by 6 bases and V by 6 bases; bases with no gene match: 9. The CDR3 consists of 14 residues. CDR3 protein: CASRQTSGSGEQYF. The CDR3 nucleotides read TGTGCCAGCAGGCAGACTAGCGGCTCAGGCGAGCAGTACTTC.

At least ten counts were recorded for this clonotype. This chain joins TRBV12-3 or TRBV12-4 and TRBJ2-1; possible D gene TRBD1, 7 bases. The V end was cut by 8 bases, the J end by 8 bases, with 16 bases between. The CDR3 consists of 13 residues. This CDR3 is CASRPGGGYEQFF. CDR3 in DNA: TGTGCCAGCCGTCCCGGAGGGGGCTATGAGCAGTTCTTC.

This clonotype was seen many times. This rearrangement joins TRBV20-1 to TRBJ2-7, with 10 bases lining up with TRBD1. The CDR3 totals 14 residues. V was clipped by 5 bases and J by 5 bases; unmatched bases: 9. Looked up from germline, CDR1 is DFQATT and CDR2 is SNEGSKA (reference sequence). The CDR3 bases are TGCAGTGCTCCCAAAAGGGGACAGGGGCACGAGCAGTACTTC. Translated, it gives CSAPKRGQGHEQYF.

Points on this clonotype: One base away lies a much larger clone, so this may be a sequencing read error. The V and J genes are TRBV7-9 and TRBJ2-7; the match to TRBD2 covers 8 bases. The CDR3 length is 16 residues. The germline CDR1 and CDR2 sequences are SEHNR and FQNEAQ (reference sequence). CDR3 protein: CASSLGPAGDPYKQYF. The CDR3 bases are TGTGCCAGCAGCTTAGGTCCAGCGGGAGATCCCTACAAGCAGTACTTC.

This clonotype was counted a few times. The CDR3: CASSKDDPATEAFF. CDR3 DNA: TGTGCCAGCAGTAAAGACGATCCTGCCACTGAAGCTTTCTTT. The chain is built from TRBV6-1 and TRBJ1-1, with no clear D. Germline lookup yields CDR1 MNHNS and CDR2 SASEGT. The ends were cut back, 5 bases at V and 4 bases at J, with 14 bases in the middle. The CDR3 length is 14 residues.

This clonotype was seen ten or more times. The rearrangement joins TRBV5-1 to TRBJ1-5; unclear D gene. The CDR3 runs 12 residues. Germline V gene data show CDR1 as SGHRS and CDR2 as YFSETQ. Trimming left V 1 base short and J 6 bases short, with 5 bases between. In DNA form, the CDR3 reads TGCGCCAGCAGCTTGTGGCTTCAGCCCCAGCATTTT. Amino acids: CASSLWLQPQHF.

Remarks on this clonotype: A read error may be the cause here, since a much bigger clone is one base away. The CDR3 protein is CASSSSSEGIGYTF. The DNA for the CDR3 is TGCGCCAGCAGCTCGTCGTCTGAAGGTATCGGCTACACCTTC. This chain connects TRBV5-1 to TRBJ1-2; D is unclear. CDR3 length: 14 amino acids. The V gene lost 3 bases and the J gene lost 8 bases, with 17 bases spanning the gap. Germline V gene data show CDR1 as SGHRS and CDR2 as YFSETQ.

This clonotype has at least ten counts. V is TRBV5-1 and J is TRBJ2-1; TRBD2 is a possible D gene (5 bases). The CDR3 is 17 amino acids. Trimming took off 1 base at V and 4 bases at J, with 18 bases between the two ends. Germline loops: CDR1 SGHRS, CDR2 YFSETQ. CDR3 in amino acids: CASSLRVRAYEYNEQFF. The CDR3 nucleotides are TGCGCCAGCAGCTTGAGGGTGAGGGCCTATGAGTACAATGAGCAGTTCTTC.

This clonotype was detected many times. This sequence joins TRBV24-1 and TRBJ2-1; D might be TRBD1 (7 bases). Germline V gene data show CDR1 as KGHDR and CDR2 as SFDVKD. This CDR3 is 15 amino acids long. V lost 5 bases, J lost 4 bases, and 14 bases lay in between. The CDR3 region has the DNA TGTGCCACCAGTGGGAGGGACAGTAGATACAATGAGCAGTTCTTC. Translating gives CATSGRDSRYNEQFF.

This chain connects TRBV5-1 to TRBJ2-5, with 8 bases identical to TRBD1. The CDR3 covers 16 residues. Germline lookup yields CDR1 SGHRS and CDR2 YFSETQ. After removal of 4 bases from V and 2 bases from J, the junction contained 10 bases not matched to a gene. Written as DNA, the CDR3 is TGCGCCAGCAGCATACGGAGACAGGGGACGCAAGAGACCCAGTACTTC. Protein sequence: CASSIRRQGTQETQYF.

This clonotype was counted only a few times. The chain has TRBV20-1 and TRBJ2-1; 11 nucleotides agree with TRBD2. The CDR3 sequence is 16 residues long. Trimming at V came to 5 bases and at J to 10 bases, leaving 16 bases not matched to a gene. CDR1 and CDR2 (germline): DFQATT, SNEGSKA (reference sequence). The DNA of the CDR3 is TGCAGTGCTCAGGGCCCTTCAGGGACTAGCGGTGGCGAGCAGTTCTTC. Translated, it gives CSAQGPSGTSGGEQFF.

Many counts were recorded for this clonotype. DNA of the CDR3: TGCAGTGCTATTGGGCCAGACACCGGGGAGCTGTTTTTT. Protein product: CSAIGPDTGELFF. The J gene is TRBJ2-2, the V gene TRBV20-1; D gene ambiguous. V lost 4 bases, J lost 3 bases, and 9 bases lay in between. Germline CDR1 is DFQATT and CDR2 is SNEGSKA (reference sequence). This CDR3 region has 13 residues.

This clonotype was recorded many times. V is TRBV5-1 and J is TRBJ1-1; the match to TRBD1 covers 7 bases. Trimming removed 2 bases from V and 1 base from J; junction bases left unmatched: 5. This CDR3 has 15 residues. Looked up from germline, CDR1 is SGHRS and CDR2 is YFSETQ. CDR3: CASSFTGQRNTEAFF. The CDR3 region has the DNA TGCGCCAGCAGCTTTACGGGACAGAGGAACACTGAAGCTTTCTTT.

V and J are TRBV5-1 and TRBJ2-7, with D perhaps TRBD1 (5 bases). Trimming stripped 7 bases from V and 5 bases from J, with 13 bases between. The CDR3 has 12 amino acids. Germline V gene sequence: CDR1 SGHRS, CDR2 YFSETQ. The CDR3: CASGQGSHEQYF. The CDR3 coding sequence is TGCGCCAGCGGTCAGGGTTCCCACGAGCAGTACTTC.

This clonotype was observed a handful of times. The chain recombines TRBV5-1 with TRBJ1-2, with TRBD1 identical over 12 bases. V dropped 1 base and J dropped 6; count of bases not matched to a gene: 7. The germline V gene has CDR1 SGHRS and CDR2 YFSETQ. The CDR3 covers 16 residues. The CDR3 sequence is CASSLLGQGAVNGYTF. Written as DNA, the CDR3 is TGCGCCAGCAGCTTGTTGGGACAGGGGGCTGTCAATGGCTACACCTTC.

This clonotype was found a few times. The CDR3 DNA reads TGTGCCAGCAGCTTATCTTCTTTTGGCGGGGAGCTGTTTTTT. Translated, it gives CASSLSSFGGELFF. V is TRBV7-2 and J is TRBJ2-2; D is undetermined. The CDR3 extends over 14 amino acids. Looked up from germline, CDR1 is SGHTA and CDR2 is FQGNSA. V lost 2 bases and J 7 bases, leaving 11 bases between the germline ends.

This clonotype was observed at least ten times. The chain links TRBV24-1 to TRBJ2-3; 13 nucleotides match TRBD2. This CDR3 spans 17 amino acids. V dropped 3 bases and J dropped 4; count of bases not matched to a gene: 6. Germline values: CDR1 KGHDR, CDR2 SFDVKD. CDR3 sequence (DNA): TGTGCCACCAGTGATGTCCGGACTAGCGGGGGTTCAGATACGCAGTATTTT. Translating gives CATSDVRTSGGSDTQYF.